One and the same sample provided the 23 T cell receptor beta chains below, sequenced in a study of blood T cell repertoires in COVID-19. Sequencing used immunoSEQ multiplex PCR; TCRdb keeps in-frame clones, though not all of them. Here the sample spans approximately 52,000 clones, roughly 90% being singletons. Sequenced sample: peripheral blood. The origin of the receptors is a human donor with active COVID-19. The donor label of this sample is uncertain.

The rearrangement links TRBV2 to TRBJ2-7, with a possible D match to TRBD2 (6 bases). Germline assignment: CDR1 SNHLY and CDR2 FYNNEI. The V end was cut by 3 bases, the J end by 2 bases, with 11 bases between. The CDR3 contains 14 residues. CDR3 protein: CASSDDGGPYEQYF. Here the CDR3 DNA reads TGTGCCAGCAGTGACGACGGGGGACCCTACGAGCAGTACTTC. Together with reference TRBV2 and TRBJ2-7, the CDR3 gives the full variable domain: EPEVTQTPSHQVTQMGQEVILRCVPISNHLYFYWYRQILGQKVEFLVSFYNNEISEKSEIFDDQFSVERPDGSNFTLKIRSTKLEDSAMYFCASSDDGGPYEQYFGPGTRLTVT.

The DNA for the CDR3 is TGTGCCAGCAGCCCCTCCGGGACAGGGGTTGGAAACACCATATATTTT. Translating it yields CASSPSGTGVGNTIYF. The chain carries TRBV7-9 and TRBJ1-3, with 10 bases that match TRBD1. The germline CDR1 and CDR2 sequences are SEHNR and FQNEAQ (reference sequence). This CDR3 is 16 amino acids long. J gave up 3 bases and V 5 bases, and 7 bases lay outside the gene matches.

J is TRBJ1-2 and V is TRBV7-2; no clear D gene. CDR1 and CDR2 from the germline V gene are SGHTA and FQGNSA. V shed 1 base and J shed 2 bases, with 8 bases lying between them. This CDR3 contains 14 residues. The CDR3 DNA reads as TGTGCCAGCAGCTTAGGGCCATCGAACTATGGCTACACCTTC. Protein sequence: CASSLGPSNYGYTF.

The chain recombines TRBV5-1 with TRBJ1-3; 8 bases line up with TRBD1. Germline lookup yields CDR1 SGHRS and CDR2 YFSETQ. Trimming removed 4 bases from V and 0 bases from J; junction bases left unmatched: 6. The CDR3 sequence is 16 residues long. DNA of the CDR3: TGCGCCAGCAGCCTGGGACAGGTCCTCTCTGGAAACACCATATATTTT. Its protein is CASSLGQVLSGNTIYF.

V gene TRBV5-5 combines with J gene TRBJ2-7; D is uncertain. Germline V gene lookup returns CDR1 SGHKS and CDR2 YYEKEE (reference sequence). V lost 2 bases and J 10 bases, leaving 16 bases between the germline ends. The CDR3 runs 13 residues. The CDR3 DNA follows: TGTGCCAGCAGCTTCAACCTTGATGGAGACCAGTACTTC. The encoded protein is CASSFNLDGDQYF.

The chain is built from TRBV11-2 and TRBJ2-5; D might be TRBD2 (6 bases). Germline CDR1 and CDR2: SGHAT and FQNNGV. With 3 bases removed from V and 2 bases from J, the gap between germline ends came to 10 bases. CDR3 length: 14 amino acids. CDR3 nucleotide sequence: TGTGCCAGCAGCTTTGGAGGGAGTCAAGAGACCCAGTACTTC. It is translated as CASSFGGSQETQYF.

The chain uses TRBV5-1 and TRBJ1-2, with D unclear. CDR1 and CDR2 from the germline V gene are SGHRS and YFSETQ. V lost 5 bases, J lost 5 bases, and 13 bases lay in between. The CDR3 is 13 residues long. The CDR3, as DNA: TGCGCCAGCAGTATTGTACGGGAATATGGCTACACCTTC. It codes for CASSIVREYGYTF.

The chain is built from TRBV9 and TRBJ1-6; 8 bases map to TRBD1. There are 15 residues in the CDR3. J was trimmed by 6 bases and V by 0 bases; bases with no gene match: 2. Germline assignment: CDR1 SGDLS and CDR2 YYNGEE. In DNA, the CDR3 is TGTGCCAGCAGCGTAGGCACAGGGGGTAATTCACCCCTCCACTTT. This codes for CASSVGTGGNSPLHF.

This rearrangement joins TRBV5-1 to TRBJ1-1, with TRBD1 identical over 9 bases. Per germline, CDR1 SGHRS and CDR2 YFSETQ. V lost 4 bases to trimming and J lost 6 bases; unmatched junction nucleotides: 16. The CDR3 contains 17 residues. CDR3 in amino acids: CASSGGTGPSVRSEAFF. The CDR3 DNA follows: TGCGCCAGCAGCGGCGGGACAGGGCCCTCGGTTAGGTCTGAAGCTTTCTTT.

The genes are TRBV15 and TRBJ2-7; D unresolved. The germline V and J ends were trimmed by 0 bases and 1 base, with 7 bases remaining between them. The CDR3 sequence is 14 residues long. The germline gives CDR1 LNHNV, CDR2 YYDKDF (reference sequence). CDR3 DNA sequence: TGTGCCACCAGCAGAGATGGGCTGTCCTACGAGCAGTACTTC. It codes for CATSRDGLSYEQYF.

The chain recombines TRBV3-1 (or the pseudogene TRBV3-2) with TRBJ1-2, with 12 nucleotides matching TRBD1. V was pared by 2 bases and J by 8 bases, with 12 bases of the junction left unmatched. Looked up from germline, CDR1 is LGHDT and CDR2 is YNNKEL (reference sequence). The CDR3 consists of 17 residues. DNA for the CDR3: TGTGCCAGCAGCCAAACTAAGCCGGGACAGGGGGCCGGAGGCTACACCTTC. Translated: CASSQTKPGQGAGGYTF.

The V and J genes are TRBV4-3 and TRBJ2-2; TRBD1 matches at 7 bases. V gave up 3 bases and J gave up 1 base; unmatched junction bases: 5. This CDR3 is 16 amino acids long. CDR1 LGHNA and CDR2 YSLEER come from the germline V gene. The CDR3 nucleotides read TGCGCCAGCAGCCAGGGGACAGCCCTGAACACCGGGGAGCTGTTTTTT. This gives the protein CASSQGTALNTGELFF.

J is TRBJ1-2 and V is TRBV6-5; 9 nucleotides agree with TRBD1. Germline lookup yields CDR1 MNHEY and CDR2 SVGAGI. V lost 6 bases, J lost 3 bases, and 2 bases stayed unmatched. CDR3 length: 13 amino acids. The CDR3 DNA follows: TGTGCCAGCAGGAGACAGGGGGACTATGGCTACACCTTC. Translation gives CASRRQGDYGYTF.

The chain couples TRBV6-4 to TRBJ2-3; 8 positions match TRBD1. CDR1 is MRHNA, CDR2 SNTAGT, per germline. With V trimmed by 5 bases and J by 5 bases, 6 bases remained unmatched. The CDR3 is 14 residues long. CDR3 residues: CASSPTTGVDTQYF. The CDR3 coding sequence is TGTGCCAGCAGTCCTACGACAGGGGTAGATACGCAGTATTTT.

The V and J genes are TRBV11-2 and TRBJ2-5; 7 nucleotides agree with TRBD2. This CDR3 region has 17 residues. Trimming took 1 base from V and 4 from J; bases not matched to a gene: 12. CDR1 and CDR2 from the germline V gene are SGHAT and FQNNGV. The CDR3 coding sequence is TGTGCCAGCAGCTTAGGGCTCCTCGGGGGGAGTTCAGAGACCCAGTACTTC. Translation: CASSLGLLGGSSETQYF.

V and J are TRBV10-3 and TRBJ2-5; 9 bases fit TRBD1. Germline V gene sequence: CDR1 ENHRY, CDR2 SYGVKD. This CDR3 comprises 15 residues. V was clipped by 5 bases and J by 2 bases; unmatched bases: 6. The CDR3 sequence is CAISRTGESQETQYF. The DNA of the CDR3 is TGTGCCATCAGTAGGACAGGGGAATCACAAGAGACCCAGTACTTC.

The chain uses TRBV9 and TRBJ2-7; 8 bases are shared with TRBD1. Per the germline V gene, CDR1 is SGDLS and CDR2 is YYNGEE. This CDR3 contains 14 residues. The J segment lost 7 bases and the V segment lost 1 base, leaving 7 bases of the junction unmatched. The DNA for the CDR3 is TGTGCCAGCAGCGTAAACCCAGGGGGCCGGGAGCAGTACTTC. It specifies CASSVNPGGREQYF.

The chain employs TRBV7-9 and TRBJ2-1; D may be TRBD1 (6 bases). CDR1 is SEHNR and CDR2 is FQNEAQ in the germline V gene (reference sequence). CDR3 size: 15 residues. V was pared by 3 bases and J by 0 bases, with 9 bases between. The chain's CDR3 is CASSFGQSSYNEQFF. CDR3 in DNA: TGTGCCAGCAGCTTTGGACAGTCCTCCTACAATGAGCAGTTCTTC.

This clone appeared once. The chain carries TRBV27 and TRBJ1-1; D is possibly TRBD1 (5 bases). Trimming shortened V by 4 bases and J by 0 bases, and 9 bases separated the two germline ends. The CDR3 extends over 14 amino acids. The germline gives CDR1 MNHEY, CDR2 SMNVEV (reference sequence). The CDR3 protein is CASSSLDMNTEAFF. The CDR3 coding sequence is TGTGCCAGCAGTTCTCTGGACATGAACACTGAAGCTTTCTTT.

This chain links TRBV19 with TRBJ1-5; TRBD1 agrees at 7 bases. This CDR3 has 18 amino acids. Germline CDR1 is LNHDA and CDR2 is SQIVND (reference sequence). The V gene end was trimmed by 4 bases and the J gene end by 0 bases; junction bases not matched to a gene: 12. The CDR3 nucleotides read TGTGCCAGTAGTAAAAGGGACAGAGGAGACTTTAGCAATCAGCCCCAGCATTTT. Amino acids: CASSKRDRGDFSNQPQHF.

The chain links TRBV6-4 to TRBJ2-2; 7 bases are shared with TRBD1. The CDR3 spans 14 residues. Germline CDR1 and CDR2: MRHNA and SNTAGT. With V trimmed by 6 bases and J by 6 bases, 7 bases remained unmatched. This CDR3 is CASSRQGPPGELFF. In DNA, the CDR3 is TGTGCCAGCAGCCGACAGGGCCCACCCGGGGAGCTGTTTTTT.

The chain couples TRBV23-1 to TRBJ1-5, with D possibly being TRBD1 (5 bases). TRBV23-1 qualifies as an ORF whose function is uncertain. V shed 11 bases and J shed 7 bases, with 18 bases lying between them. The CDR3 has 13 amino acids. The CDR3 protein is CARPGGFFQPQHF. CDR3 nucleotide sequence: TGCGCCCGCCCTGGGGGGTTCTTCCAGCCCCAGCATTTT.

As DNA, the CDR3 is TGTGCCAGCAGTCTAGCGGGGGGACAAGAGACCCAGTACTTC. As protein: CASSLAGGQETQYF. The chain links TRBV28 to TRBJ2-5, with 11 nucleotides matching TRBD2. The length of the CDR3 is 14 residues. The germline V gene has CDR1 MDHEN and CDR2 SYDVKM. V was clipped by 5 bases and J by 2 bases; unmatched bases: 1.